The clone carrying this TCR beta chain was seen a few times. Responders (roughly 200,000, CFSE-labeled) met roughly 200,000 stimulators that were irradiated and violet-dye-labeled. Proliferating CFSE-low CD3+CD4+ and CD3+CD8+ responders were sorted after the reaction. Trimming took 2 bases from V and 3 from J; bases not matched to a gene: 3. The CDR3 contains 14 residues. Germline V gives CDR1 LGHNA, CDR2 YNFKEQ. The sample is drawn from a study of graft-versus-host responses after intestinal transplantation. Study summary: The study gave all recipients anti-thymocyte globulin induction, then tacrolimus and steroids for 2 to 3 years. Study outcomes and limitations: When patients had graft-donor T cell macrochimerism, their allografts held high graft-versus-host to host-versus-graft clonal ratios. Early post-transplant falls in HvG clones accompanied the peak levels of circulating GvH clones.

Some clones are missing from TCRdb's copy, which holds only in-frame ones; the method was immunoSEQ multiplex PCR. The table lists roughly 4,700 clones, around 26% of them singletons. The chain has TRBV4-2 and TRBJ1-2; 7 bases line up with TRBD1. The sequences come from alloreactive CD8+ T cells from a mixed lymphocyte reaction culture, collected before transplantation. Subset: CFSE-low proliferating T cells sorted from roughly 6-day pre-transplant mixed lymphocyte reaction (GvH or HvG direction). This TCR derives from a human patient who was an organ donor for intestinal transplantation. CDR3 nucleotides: TGTGCCAGCAGCCAATTAGGGACAGACTATGGCTACACCTTC. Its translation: CASSQLGTDYGYTF.